Listed below are T cell receptor beta chains from one sample, sequenced in a study of early T cells in non-severe SARS-CoV-2 infection. TCRdb fed the 5' RACE reads into MiXCR, producing one record per CDR3 protein. This table has roughly 26,000 distinct CDR3 sequences, about 4% appearing once. The sample taken for sequencing was whole blood. The receptor source for this set is an adult who was a healthcare worker with PCR-confirmed SARS-CoV-2 infection or an uninfected control (not recorded which). The CDR3 runs from the conserved cysteine through the conserved F or W. The D gene is left open where the match is weak. Clone sizes are given selectively: once, few, many, or a class where the clone is expanded.

>TRBJ1-4|15|-|-|TRBV18
CASSLLGTVNEKLFF
TGTGCCAGCTCACTCCTCGGGACCGTTAATGAAAAACTGTTTTTT
>TRBJ1-1|15|many|TRBD1|TRBV6-2/TRBV6-3
CASTSFDRAGTEVFF
TGTGCCAGCACCTCATTTGACAGGGCGGGGACTGAAGTTTTCTTT
>TRBJ2-3|15|many|-|TRBV6-2/TRBV6-3
CASSYTGRIADTQYF
TGTGCCAGCAGTTACACAGGGAGGATAGCAGATACGCAGTATTTT
>TRBJ2-5|13|many|TRBD1|TRBV19
CASRDRASQTQYF
TGTGCCAGCAGGGACAGGGCCTCTCAGACCCAGTACTTC
>TRBJ2-6|14|many|-|TRBV20-1
CSARVGAGANVLTF
TGCAGTGCTAGAGTGGGGGCTGGGGCCAACGTCCTGACTTTC
>TRBJ1-1|15|many|-|TRBV12-3/TRBV12-4
CASSFPGRPNTEAFF
TGTGCCAGCAGTTTTCCCGGCAGGCCGAACACTGAAGCTTTCTTT
>TRBJ2-5|16|medium-sized|TRBD2|TRBV7-7
CASSIDASGRHETQYF
TGTGCTAGCAGCATAGATGCCAGCGGGAGGCATGAGACCCAGTACTTC
>TRBJ2-5|15|many|-|TRBV5-1
CASSYLPGSQETQYF
TGCGCCAGCAGTTACCTTCCCGGCAGCCAAGAGACCCAGTACTTC
>TRBJ1-1|15|many|TRBD1|TRBV5-8
CASSLVGQGITEAFF
TGTGCCAGCAGCTTGGTTGGACAGGGAATAACTGAAGCTTTCTTT
>TRBJ2-3|15|many|-|TRBV9
CASSVQSRGADTQYF
TGTGCCAGCAGCGTACAGTCCCGAGGCGCAGATACGCAGTATTTT
>TRBJ1-1|14|many|-|TRBV6-5
CASSYRYRDTEAFF
TGTGCCAGCAGTTACCGGTATAGGGACACTGAAGCTTTCTTT
>TRBJ2-2|12|many|-|TRBV6-6
CASSFDTGELFF
TGTGCCAGCAGTTTCGACACCGGGGAGCTGTTTTTT
>TRBJ1-1|13|many|-|TRBV20-1
CSARPFGNTEAFF
TGCAGTGCTAGACCTTTCGGGAACACTGAAGCTTTCTTT
>TRBJ2-3|16|many|-|TRBV6-2/TRBV6-3
CASSYWPLESTDTQYF
TGTGCCAGCAGTTACTGGCCCCTAGAGAGCACAGATACGCAGTATTTT
>TRBJ2-5|16|many|TRBD2|TRBV20-1
CSASWASGSRQETQYF
TGCAGTGCTAGTTGGGCTAGCGGGAGTAGGCAAGAGACCCAGTACTTC
>TRBJ2-3|15|many|-|TRBV13
CASSLAEVSTDTQYF
TGTGCCAGCAGCTTAGCGGAAGTTAGCACAGATACGCAGTATTTT
>TRBJ1-4|16|many|TRBD1|TRBV7-9
CASSLVSTGGREKLFF
TGTGCCAGCAGCTTAGTGTCGACAGGGGGCCGAGAAAAACTGTTTTTT
>TRBJ2-3|11|-|-|TRBV4-3
CASSQEGTQYF
TGCGCCAGCAGCCAAGAAGGGACGCAGTATTTT
>TRBJ2-7|18|large|-|TRBV20-1
CSAMDRKGGRVGSNEQYF
TGCAGTGCCATGGACAGGAAAGGCGGCCGCGTCGGGAGTAACGAGCAGTACTTC
>TRBJ2-7|13|-|-|TRBV6-1
CASSPDSSYEQYF
TGTGCCAGCAGCCCGGACAGCTCCTACGAGCAGTACTTC
>TRBJ2-3|15|many|-|TRBV12-3/TRBV12-4
CASSLGFLGRYTQYF
TGTGCCAGCAGTTTAGGGTTTTTAGGTCGCTATACGCAGTATTTT
>TRBJ2-7|14|many|TRBD2|TRBV7-9
CASSLLADFYEQYF
TGTGCCAGCAGCTTACTAGCGGACTTCTACGAGCAGTACTTC
>TRBJ2-7|15|few|TRBD2|TRBV3-1
CASSLTGSGMYEQYF
TGTGCCAGCAGCCTCACGGGAAGCGGGATGTACGAGCAGTACTTC
>TRBJ2-2|16|many|TRBD2|TRBV20-1
CSARLPLAGAAGELFF
TGCAGTGCTAGACTACCACTAGCGGGAGCTGCCGGGGAGCTGTTTTTT
>TRBJ2-2|16|many|-|TRBV3-1
CASSPPRSSNTGELFF
TGTGCCAGCAGCCCACCCAGGAGTTCGAACACCGGGGAGCTGTTTTTT
>TRBJ2-7|14|-|-|TRBV5-1
CASSPVGTSYEQYF
TGCGCCAGCAGCCCTGTGGGCACCTCCTACGAGCAGTACTTC
>TRBJ1-4|15|many|-|TRBV7-2
CASRSTGTTGEKLFF
TGTGCCAGCAGGTCCACGGGGACGACCGGGGAAAAACTGTTTTTT
>TRBJ2-1|16|many|TRBD2|TRBV10-3
CASQGVAGGKLNEQFF
TGTGCCTCTCAGGGGGTAGCGGGAGGAAAATTAAATGAGCAGTTCTTC
>TRBJ2-7|15|many|-|TRBV12-3/TRBV12-4
CASSFPGKETYEQYF
TGTGCCAGCAGTTTTCCGGGAAAGGAGACTTACGAGCAGTACTTC
>TRBJ1-1|14|few|TRBD1|TRBV6-6
CASSTTGGRTEAFF
TGTGCCAGCAGTACGACAGGGGGTAGGACTGAAGCTTTCTTT
>TRBJ1-2|14|many|TRBD1|TRBV20-1
CSLSTGTGDYGYTF
TGCAGTCTCTCGACCGGGACAGGTGATTATGGCTACACCTTC
>TRBJ1-6|14|few|-|TRBV4-2
CASSQDAFNSPLHF
TGTGCCAGCAGCCAAGACGCCTTTAATTCACCCCTCCACTTT
>TRBJ2-6|15|many|-|TRBV19
CASTGWGTGANVLTF
TGTGCCAGTACCGGGTGGGGGACTGGGGCCAACGTCCTGACTTTC
>TRBJ2-1|12|many|TRBD2|TRBV2
CASSQLAQPQFF
TGTGCCAGCAGTCAACTAGCGCAACCGCAGTTCTTC
>TRBJ2-5|15|many|-|TRBV4-2
CASSQAGLYQETQYF
TGTGCCAGCAGCCAAGCTGGACTATATCAAGAGACCCAGTACTTC
>TRBJ1-5|15|-|-|TRBV12-3/TRBV12-4
CASSTTFGGNQPQHF
TGTGCCAGCAGTACCACTTTTGGGGGCAATCAGCCCCAGCATTTT
>TRBJ1-2|11|many|-|TRBV29-1
CSVGRGDGYTF
TGCAGCGTTGGAAGGGGAGATGGCTACACCTTC
>TRBJ2-1|14|-|-|TRBV7-9
CASTHRDPRDEQFF
TGTGCCAGCACCCACAGGGACCCGCGGGATGAGCAGTTCTTC
>TRBJ1-1|15|many|-|TRBV20-1
CSARDRLGTNTEAFF
TGCAGTGCTAGAGATCGCCTCGGCACCAACACTGAAGCTTTCTTT
>TRBJ2-7|12|few|-|TRBV20-1
CSADRRGYEQYF
TGCAGTGCCGACCGAAGGGGTTACGAGCAGTACTTC
>TRBJ2-5|15|many|-|TRBV4-2
CASSRRGDGQETQYF
TGTGCCAGCAGCAGAAGGGGAGACGGCCAAGAGACCCAGTACTTC
>TRBJ2-3|12|-|-|TRBV29-1
CSVAPGTDTQYF
TGCAGCGTAGCCCCTGGGACAGATACGCAGTATTTT
>TRBJ2-5|20|many|-|TRBV4-1
CASSFSRPPGPKGVAESQYF
TGCGCCAGCAGCTTCAGCCGCCCCCCGGGACCTAAGGGGGTAGCAGAATCCCAGTACTTC
>TRBJ2-2|17|many|-|TRBV11-2
CASSPQLGGTNTGELFF
TGTGCCAGCAGCCCGCAACTGGGGGGTACGAACACCGGGGAGCTGTTTTTT
>TRBJ2-2|11|few|-|TRBV11-3
CASSLYGELFF
TGTGCCAGCAGCTTGTACGGGGAGCTGTTTTTT
>TRBJ2-7|14|many|-|TRBV11-2
CASSPTPTTYEQYF
TGTGCCAGCAGCCCTACCCCCACTACCTACGAGCAGTACTTC
>TRBJ1-1|16|-|TRBD1|TRBV6-2/TRBV6-3
CASSYSDRALLTEAFF
TGTGCCAGCAGTTACTCAGACAGGGCCCTCCTCACTGAAGCTTTCTTT
>TRBJ2-1|21|few|TRBD2|TRBV6-2/TRBV6-3
CASSYRLLAESKNRVLNEQFF
TGTGCCAGCAGTTACCGTCTACTAGCGGAGTCCAAGAACCGGGTACTCAATGAGCAGTTCTTC
>TRBJ2-2|16|-|-|TRBV11-2
CASSSQTGANTGELFF
TGTGCCAGCAGCTCGCAGACGGGAGCGAACACCGGGGAGCTGTTTTTT
>TRBJ1-3|13|-|-|TRBV29-1
CSAETLPGNTIYF
TGCAGCGCCGAGACACTGCCTGGAAACACCATATATTTT
>TRBJ1-2|14|many|-|TRBV29-1
CSVPNTGRGYGYTF
TGCAGCGTACCCAACACAGGGAGGGGCTATGGCTACACCTTC
>TRBJ1-6|13|many|-|TRBV11-2
CASSLDRRSPLHF
TGTGCCAGCAGCTTAGATCGGCGGTCACCCCTCCACTTT
>TRBJ1-2|12|-|-|TRBV29-1
CSAQTGLYGYTF
TGCAGCGCCCAGACAGGCCTCTATGGCTACACCTTC
>TRBJ2-7|14|medium-sized|TRBD1|TRBV19
CASSMQDRTYEQYF
TGTGCCAGTAGTATGCAGGACAGGACCTACGAGCAGTACTTC